One and the same sample provided the 24 T cell receptor beta chains below, sequenced in a study of T cell clones after liver transplantation. Sequencing used immunoSEQ multiplex PCR; TCRdb keeps in-frame clones, though not all of them. The sample yields some 110,000 clones, just over 90% seen once. The source material was CD4+ T cells from blood, sampled 12 months after liver transplant. The source is a human patient who received a liver transplant. Some T cells may be transferred from the graft donor.

This chain joins TRBV4-1 and TRBJ2-7; D may be TRBD1 (6 bases). CDR1 MGHRA and CDR2 YSYEKL come from the germline V gene. V was shortened by 1 base and J by 2 bases, with 9 bases between the two germline ends. CDR3 length: 14 residues. The CDR3 loop reads CASSQGTAPYEQYF. CDR3 DNA sequence: TGCGCCAGCAGCCAAGGGACAGCACCCTACGAGCAGTACTTC.

This rearrangement joins TRBV28 to TRBJ1-5, with TRBD1 matching over 8 bases. Germline lookup yields CDR1 MDHEN and CDR2 SYDVKM. V shed 2 bases, J shed 2 bases, and the junction held 5 bases outside the gene matches. CDR3 length: 16 amino acids. For the CDR3, the DNA is TGTGCCAGCAGTTTAAGACAGGGGTTAGGCAATCAGCCCCAGCATTTT. It translates to CASSLRQGLGNQPQHF.

The gene calls are TRBV19 and TRBJ2-2; TRBD1 matches 8 bases. V lost 4 bases and J lost 6; bases outside the gene matches: 7. This CDR3 region has 15 residues. The germline V gene encodes CDR1 LNHDA and CDR2 SQIVND (reference sequence). The CDR3 loop reads CASSRGTGFAGELFF. DNA of the CDR3: TGTGCCAGTAGTAGGGGGACAGGTTTTGCCGGGGAGCTGTTTTTT. Combining the CDR3 with reference TRBV19 and TRBJ2-2 gives the whole variable domain DGGITQSPKYLFRKEGQNVTLSCEQNLNHDAMYWYRQDPGQGLRLIYYSQIVNDFQKGDIAEGYSVSREKKESFPLTVTSAQKNPTAFYLCASSRGTGFAGELFFGEGSRLTVL.

V usage is TRBV19 and J usage is TRBJ2-5, with 11 bases aligning to TRBD2. V lost 4 bases to trimming and J lost 0 bases; unmatched junction nucleotides: 1. The CDR3 has 15 amino acids. The germline CDR1 and CDR2 sequences are LNHDA and SQIVND (reference sequence). This CDR3 is CASSTTSGDQETQYF. The DNA for the CDR3 is TGTGCCAGTAGTACGACTAGCGGGGACCAAGAGACCCAGTACTTC. Supplemented by reference TRBV19 and TRBJ2-5, the full variable domain reads DGGITQSPKYLFRKEGQNVTLSCEQNLNHDAMYWYRQDPGQGLRLIYYSQIVNDFQKGDIAEGYSVSREKKESFPLTVTSAQKNPTAFYLCASSTTSGDQETQYFGPGTRLLVL.

This chain links TRBV5-4 with TRBJ2-4; D is ambiguous. The CDR3 extends over 13 amino acids. Germline V CDR1 and CDR2: SGHNT, YYREEE (reference sequence). V lost 0 bases, J lost 8 bases, and 9 bases lay in between. The CDR3 nucleotides are TGTGCCAGCAGCTTGGGTCAGATGGACATTCAGTACTTC. Amino acid sequence: CASSLGQMDIQYF.

The chain couples TRBV6-1 to TRBJ2-5; 16 bases are shared with TRBD2. The CDR3 extends over 18 amino acids. Per germline, CDR1 MNHNS and CDR2 SASEGT. Trimming removed 4 bases from V and 4 bases from J; junction bases left unmatched: 9. DNA of the CDR3: TGTGCCAGCAGTGCTCTCGGGACTAGCGGGAGGGCCCCAGAGACCCAGTACTTC. This encodes CASSALGTSGRAPETQYF.

J is TRBJ1-1 and V is TRBV12-2. TRBV12-2 counts as a pseudogene. The CDR3 has 14 residues. In nucleotides, the CDR3 is TGTGCAAGTCGCTTAGAGGGGACGAACACTGAAGCTTTCTTT. Encoded protein: CASRLEGTNTEAFF.

The V call is TRBV2, the J call TRBJ2-1, with unresolved D. Germline loops: CDR1 SNHLY, CDR2 FYNNEI. The CDR3 extends over 12 amino acids. Trimming shortened V by 3 bases and J by 9 bases, and 9 bases separated the two germline ends. DNA of the CDR3: TGTGCCAGCAGTGACGTAGGATCTGAGCAGTTCTTC. It is translated as CASSDVGSEQFF.

The DNA for the CDR3 is TGCGCCAGCAGTCAACAGGGAAATCAGCCCCAGCATTTT. As protein: CASSQQGNQPQHF. V is TRBV5-1 and J is TRBJ1-5; tentatively, D is TRBD1 (6 bases). The CDR3 contains 13 residues. Germline CDR1 SGHRS, CDR2 YFSETQ. V lost 5 bases, J lost 4 bases, and 10 bases lay in between.

This clone was observed a single time. The chain employs TRBV11-1 and TRBJ2-1; D gene uncertain. Germline V gene lookup returns CDR1 SGHAT and CDR2 FQDESV (reference sequence). Trimming took off 0 bases at V and 4 bases at J, with 16 bases between the two ends. This CDR3 has 17 residues. The CDR3 reads CASSLALAARQYNEQFF. The CDR3 nucleotides are TGTGCCAGCAGCTTAGCTTTGGCAGCTAGGCAATACAATGAGCAGTTCTTC.

This chain uses TRBV2 with TRBJ2-1, with unresolved D. Germline CDR1 and CDR2: SNHLY and FYNNEI. The CDR3 has 17 amino acids. V lost 6 bases and J 8 bases, leaving 26 bases between the germline ends. In DNA, the CDR3 is TGTGCCAGCAGGGGTAAACTATCCTTCACTCTAGGCGATGAGCAGTTCTTC. Its protein is CASRGKLSFTLGDEQFF.

The chain carries TRBV5-1 and TRBJ2-3; 8 bases map to TRBD1. The length of the CDR3 is 16 residues. The germline gives CDR1 SGHRS, CDR2 YFSETQ. V shed 0 bases, J shed 1 base, and the junction held 4 bases outside the gene matches. The CDR3 here is CASSLAKDRGTDTQYF. CDR3 in DNA: TGCGCCAGCAGCTTGGCCAAGGACAGGGGCACAGATACGCAGTATTTT.

Here the CDR3 DNA reads TGTGCCAGCAGCTTAGTCCCAACCGGGGAGCTGTTTTTT. Its protein is CASSLVPTGELFF. The chain uses TRBV7-2 and TRBJ2-2; D gene unclear. This CDR3 comprises 13 residues. V shed 1 base and J shed 5 bases, with 5 bases lying between them. Germline assignment: CDR1 SGHTA and CDR2 FQGNSA. The full variable domain, in which reference TRBV7-2 and TRBJ2-2 provide the parts outside the CDR3, is GAGVSQSPSNKVTEKGKDVELRCDPISGHTALYWYRQSLGQGLEFLIYFQGNSAPDKSGLPSDRFSAERTGGSVSTLTIQRTQQEDSAVYLCASSLVPTGELFFGEGSRLTVL.

This CDR3 is CASSILPGQTSYEQYF. CDR3 DNA: TGTGCCAGCAGTATACTGCCGGGACAGACCTCTTACGAGCAGTACTTC. The V and J genes are TRBV28 and TRBJ2-7; 7 bases fit TRBD1. The J segment lost 4 bases and the V segment lost 5 bases, leaving 14 bases of the junction unmatched. Germline CDR1 is MDHEN and CDR2 is SYDVKM. The CDR3 loop spans 16 amino acids.

J is TRBJ2-4 and V is TRBV7-2; D unclear. The CDR3 contains 14 residues. The germline V gene has CDR1 SGHTA and CDR2 FQGNSA. V dropped 1 base and J dropped 5 bases, with 9 bases sitting between them. For the CDR3, the DNA is TGTGCCAGCAGCTTAGTGGGGAAACAAAACATTCAGTACTTC. The encoded protein is CASSLVGKQNIQYF. Complete variable domain (other parts from reference TRBV7-2 and TRBJ2-4): GAGVSQSPSNKVTEKGKDVELRCDPISGHTALYWYRQSLGQGLEFLIYFQGNSAPDKSGLPSDRFSAERTGGSVSTLTIQRTQQEDSAVYLCASSLVGKQNIQYFGAGTRLSVL.

V and J are TRBV11-3 and TRBJ1-1; D call uncertain. Trimming took off 4 bases at V and 1 base at J, with 4 bases between the two ends. This CDR3 spans 12 amino acids. Germline-derived CDR1 and CDR2 are SGHNT and YENEEA. CDR3 sequence: CASSYSNTEAFF. CDR3 DNA sequence: TGTGCCAGCAGCTATTCGAACACTGAAGCTTTCTTT.

The chain employs TRBV7-2 and TRBJ2-2; 12 nucleotides line up with TRBD1. Germline CDR1 SGHTA, CDR2 FQGNSA. V shed 5 bases and J 6 bases; nucleotides not matched to a gene: 10. The CDR3 has 17 residues. Written as DNA, the CDR3 is TGTGCCAGCAGCCGATTTTGGGGACAGGGGGCGCCCGGGGAGCTGTTTTTT. It is translated as CASSRFWGQGAPGELFF.

The CDR3 DNA reads as TGTGCCAGCAGCGAGGGACGCAATCAGCCCCAGCATTTT. It specifies CASSEGRNQPQHF. The J gene is TRBJ1-5, the V gene TRBV28; maybe TRBD1 (5 bases). The germline CDR1 and CDR2 sequences are MDHEN and SYDVKM. This CDR3 region has 13 residues. The V gene lost 6 bases and the J gene lost 2 bases, with 8 bases spanning the gap.

In nucleotides, the CDR3 is TGCAGCGTCGGACTTAACTACAATGAGCAGTTCTTC. Translated, it gives CSVGLNYNEQFF. This chain uses TRBV29-1 with TRBJ2-1; D perhaps matches TRBD2 (5 bases). This CDR3 is 12 amino acids long. The germline V gene has CDR1 SQVTM and CDR2 ANQGSEA. The ends were cut back, 6 bases at V and 3 bases at J, with 9 bases in the middle.

The chain carries TRBV5-1 and TRBJ2-5, with TRBD1 matching over 9 bases. The CDR3 loop spans 14 amino acids. Per the germline V gene, CDR1 is SGHRS and CDR2 is YFSETQ. V gave up 5 bases and J gave up 5 bases; unmatched junction bases: 7. This CDR3 is CASRPQTGGETQYF. In DNA form, the CDR3 reads TGCGCCAGCAGACCCCAAACAGGGGGCGAGACCCAGTACTTC.

V is TRBV5-4 and J is TRBJ2-3; perhaps TRBD2 as D (6 bases). The germline gives CDR1 SGHNT, CDR2 YYREEE (reference sequence). The V gene lost 4 bases and the J gene lost 2 bases, with 11 bases spanning the gap. This CDR3 has 14 residues. The CDR3 region is CASSARLVTDTQYF. CDR3 bases: TGTGCCAGCAGCGCAAGACTAGTCACAGATACGCAGTATTTT.

This sequence joins TRBV4-1 and TRBJ1-2; D gene uncertain. V lost 2 bases to trimming and J lost 4 bases, with 20 bases between them. CDR1 MGHRA and CDR2 YSYEKL come from the germline V gene. The CDR3 extends over 17 amino acids. The CDR3, as DNA: TGCGCCAGCAGCCAATCGATACCCGCGGGTCTCGGCTATGGCTACACCTTC. Its translation: CASSQSIPAGLGYGYTF.

Written as DNA, the CDR3 is TGTGCCAGCAGTCCGAGACTAGGCACGGACGAGCAGTACTTC. Amino acids: CASSPRLGTDEQYF. The chain combines TRBV11-2 with TRBJ2-7, with a possible D match to TRBD2 (6 bases). This CDR3 has 14 amino acids. Germline CDR1 reads SGHAT; CDR2 reads FQNNGV. V shed 6 bases and J shed 5 bases, with 17 bases lying between them.

The J gene is TRBJ2-6, the V gene TRBV29-1; 8 bases match TRBD2. Germline V gene lookup returns CDR1 SQVTM and CDR2 ANQGSEA. The CDR3 covers 14 residues. J was trimmed by 0 bases and V by 6 bases; bases with no gene match: 1. CDR3 in DNA: TGCAGCGTAAGCGGGGGCTCTGGGGCCAACGTCCTGACTTTC. This gives the protein CSVSGGSGANVLTF.